This T cell receptor beta chain was retrieved from a study of blood T cell repertoires in COVID-19. At the level of the study: PBMCs, B-cell-depleted T cells, or T cells provided the cDNA or gDNA that made up the material.

V gave up 7 bases and J gave up 1 base; unmatched junction bases: 2. Germline V gives CDR1 LNHDA, CDR2 SQIVND (reference sequence). The CDR3 is 13 amino acids. Clones were read by immunoSEQ multiplex PCR, and TCRdb kept only the in-frame ones, dropping some. The profile shows 40,000 to 60,000 clones, approximately 84% of them singletons. The sample taken for sequencing was peripheral blood. This chain connects TRBV19 to TRBJ1-1; 8 bases align to TRBD1. This receptor was identified in a man in his fifties or sixties with active COVID-19. The CDR3 is CASTDRGNTEAFF. CDR3 DNA: TGTGCCAGTACCGACAGGGGGAACACTGAAGCTTTCTTT.